This is a list of T cell receptor beta chains from one sample in a study of blood T cell repertoires in COVID-19. The assay was immunoSEQ multiplex PCR, and TCRdb's table has in-frame clones only and misses some. The sample includes about 260,000 clones, about 90% of them seen just once. The sample taken for sequencing was peripheral blood. Source of these receptors: a woman between 70 and 85 years old with COVID-19, enrolled during active disease. Both conserved end residues are part of each CDR3. The D gene is left open where the match is weak. Only part of the rows carry a size: once, few, many, or a class if the clone is expanded.

J	V	D	length	size	CDR3	DNA
TRBJ2-3	TRBV7-9	TRBD2	15	.	CASSNSGGSTDTQYF	TGTGCCAGCAGCAATTCGGGCGGGAGTACAGATACGCAGTATTTT
TRBJ1-2	TRBV30	.	13	.	CAWSEHPLRGYTF	TGTGCCTGGAGCGAACACCCTCTGCGGGGCTACACCTTC
TRBJ1-5	TRBV7-2	.	15	.	CASSRTGYSNQPQHF	TGTGCCAGCAGCCGCACAGGGTACAGCAATCAGCCCCAGCATTTT
TRBJ2-7	TRBV5-4	.	15	.	CASSSGTKSSYEQYF	TGTGCCAGCAGTTCCGGGACAAAGAGCTCCTACGAGCAGTACTTC
TRBJ1-5	TRBV19	.	14	.	CASRSGVFNQPQHF	TGTGCCAGTAGGTCAGGGGTCTTCAATCAGCCCCAGCATTTT
TRBJ2-5	TRBV7-9	TRBD2	15	.	CASSFLAGGPATQYF	TGTGCCAGCAGCTTTCTAGCGGGAGGGCCTGCGACCCAGTACTTC
TRBJ2-7	TRBV11-3	TRBD1	13	.	CASSFGTAYEQYF	TGTGCCAGCAGCTTTGGGACAGCCTACGAGCAGTACTTC
TRBJ2-7	TRBV5-6	.	10	.	CASSADEQYF	TGTGCCAGCAGCGCGGACGAGCAGTACTTC
TRBJ2-3	TRBV13	.	16	.	CASSLRPGGGTDTQYF	TGTGCCAGCAGCTTACGACCGGGCGGGGGCACAGATACGCAGTATTTT
TRBJ1-2	TRBV30	TRBD1	15	few	CAWRAAGQGVYGYTF	TGTGCCTGGAGGGCTGCGGGACAGGGGGTTTATGGCTACACCTTC
TRBJ1-2	TRBV27	TRBD1	16	.	CASSSTGTGGGYGYTF	TGTGCCAGCAGTTCCACCGGTACAGGGGGCGGCTATGGCTACACCTTC
TRBJ2-3	TRBV4-2	.	14	.	CASRPRGAAESQYF	TGTGCCAGCAGGCCTCGGGGGGCGGCCGAATCGCAGTATTTT
TRBJ1-2	TRBV4-1	.	15	.	CASSHLRSGGYGYTF	TGCGCCAGCAGCCACTTAAGATCCGGTGGCTATGGCTACACCTTC
TRBJ2-3	TRBV28	.	14	once	CASSFGQSTDTQYF	TGTGCCAGCAGTTTCGGACAGTCCACAGATACGCAGTATTTT
TRBJ2-3	TRBV27	TRBD2	16	.	CASSSQLAGLVDTQYF	TGTGCCAGCAGTTCACAACTAGCGGGACTTGTAGATACGCAGTATTTT
TRBJ1-4	TRBV11-2	TRBD1	15	.	CASSFSGGSNEKLFF	TGTGCCAGCAGCTTTTCAGGGGGAAGTAATGAAAAACTGTTTTTT
TRBJ2-1	TRBV24-1	.	13	.	CATSTLSRNEQFF	TGTGCCACCAGCACTCTTTCGCGGAATGAGCAGTTCTTC
TRBJ2-5	TRBV12-5	.	13	.	CASGSIGLETQYF	TGTGCTAGTGGCTCAATCGGGTTAGAGACCCAGTACTTC
TRBJ1-6	TRBV11-3	.	14	.	CASSLISFDSPLHF	TGTGCCAGCAGCTTAATTAGTTTCGATTCACCCCTCCACTTT
TRBJ2-7	TRBV28	TRBD1	13	.	CASRAIDRGEQYF	TGTGCCAGCAGGGCAATAGACAGGGGCGAGCAGTACTTC
TRBJ1-2	TRBV25-1	.	13	few	CASSELRGDGYTF	TGTGCCAGCAGTGAACTCAGGGGTGATGGCTACACCTTC
TRBJ1-6	TRBV11-2	TRBD1	15	.	CASSLRGQGASPLHF	TGTGCCAGCAGCTTACGGGGACAGGGGGCTTCACCCCTCCACTTT
TRBJ1-6	TRBV19	.	15	.	CASSISRSWNSPLHF	TGTGCCAGTAGTATTAGCCGGAGCTGGAATTCACCCCTCCACTTT
TRBJ1-1	TRBV6-2/TRBV6-3	.	14	.	CASSYSPLRAEAFF	TGTGCCAGCAGTTACTCGCCCCTACGGGCTGAAGCTTTCTTT
TRBJ2-2	TRBV11-2	.	13	few	CASSRRGTGELFF	TGTGCCAGCAGTCGCAGGGGAACCGGGGAGCTGTTTTTT
TRBJ2-7	TRBV5-1	.	15	.	CASSLTAFGDGEQYF	TGCGCCAGCAGCTTGACAGCCTTTGGTGATGGCGAGCAGTACTTC
TRBJ2-1	TRBV6-1	.	15	once	CASSELYGQYNEQFF	TGTGCCAGCAGTGAACTATATGGACAATACAATGAGCAGTTCTTC
TRBJ2-2	TRBV4-2	TRBD2	17	.	CASSHPGSGSNTGELFF	TGTGCCAGCAGCCATCCTGGTAGCGGGAGCAACACCGGGGAGCTGTTTTTT
TRBJ2-4	TRBV24-1	TRBD2	15	.	CATSDSGLAQNIQYF	TGTGCCACCAGTGATTCCGGACTAGCTCAAAACATTCAGTACTTC
TRBJ2-6	TRBV2	TRBD1	16	.	CASRDRVDSGANVLTF	TGTGCCAGCCGGGACAGGGTAGACTCTGGGGCCAACGTCCTGACTTTC
TRBJ1-1	TRBV27	.	14	.	CASSLTRLNTEAFF	TGTGCCAGCAGTTTGACAAGGTTGAACACTGAAGCTTTCTTT
TRBJ1-2	TRBV6-5	.	15	.	CASSDGIGGGYGYTF	TGTGCCAGCAGCGACGGAATCGGCGGTGGCTATGGCTACACCTTC
TRBJ1-5	TRBV4-1	.	15	.	CASSQSPGGNQPQHF	TGCGCCAGCAGCCAATCACCCGGGGGCAATCAGCCCCAGCATTTT
TRBJ1-2	TRBV27	.	15	once	CASSPRQAMNYGYTF	TGTGCCAGCAGTCCTCGACAGGCCATGAACTATGGCTACACCTTC
TRBJ2-5	TRBV28	.	16	many	CASSFTGTYGRETQYF	TGTGCCAGCAGTTTTACCGGGACGTACGGGAGAGAGACCCAGTACTTC
TRBJ2-4	TRBV5-6	TRBD2	17	.	CASSLRGRGLAGGLQYF	TGTGCCAGCAGCTTGAGGGGTCGGGGGCTAGCGGGAGGACTACAGTACTTC
TRBJ2-7	TRBV9	.	14	.	CASSPRRVTYEQYF	TGTGCCAGCAGCCCACGCAGGGTTACCTACGAGCAGTACTTC
TRBJ1-1	TRBV3-1/TRBV3-2	TRBD1	15	.	CASSQGREGADEAFF	TGTGCCAGCAGCCAAGGGCGGGAGGGGGCGGATGAAGCTTTCTTT
TRBJ2-7	TRBV30	TRBD2	13	.	CAWSRSREGEQYF	TGTGCCTGGAGTCGGAGCAGGGAGGGGGAGCAGTACTTC
TRBJ1-2	TRBV28	TRBD1	17	.	CASSSRGTGGRGYGYTF	TGTGCCAGCAGTTCGAGGGGGACAGGGGGCAGGGGCTATGGCTACACCTTC
TRBJ1-6	TRBV19	TRBD1	16	once	CASSIRQGARNSPLHF	TGTGCCAGTAGTATTCGTCAGGGGGCGCGGAATTCACCCCTCCACTTT
TRBJ2-1	TRBV7-6	.	15	.	CASSSSQGPYNEQFF	TGTGCCAGCAGCTCCTCACAGGGCCCCTACAATGAGCAGTTCTTC
TRBJ1-6	TRBV28	.	14	.	CASSSGHRSSTLHF	TGTGCCAGCAGTTCCGGACACCGGAGTAGTACCCTCCACTTT
TRBJ1-2	TRBV5-1	.	15	.	CASSLAGDGIYGYTF	TGCGCCAGCAGCTTGGCAGGGGATGGGATCTATGGCTACACCTTC
TRBJ2-7	TRBV5-1	.	12	.	CASSPRGYEQYF	TGCGCCAGCAGCCCTCGCGGCTACGAGCAGTACTTC
TRBJ2-7	TRBV29-1	TRBD2	15	.	CSAGGLAGSTHEQYF	TGCAGCGCTGGAGGACTAGCGGGATCCACCCACGAGCAGTACTTC
TRBJ2-3	TRBV7-2	TRBD1	14	.	CASSVGTGTDTQYF	TGTGCCAGCAGCGTCGGGACAGGCACAGATACGCAGTATTTT
TRBJ1-3	TRBV3-1/TRBV3-2	.	13	.	CASSQDRDNTIYF	TGTGCCAGCAGCCAAGACAGGGATAACACCATATATTTT
TRBJ2-3	TRBV7-3	.	17	.	CASSHLVEGGSTDTQYF	TGTGCCAGCAGCCACCTCGTGGAGGGTGGATCGACAGATACGCAGTATTTT